These 24 T cell receptor beta chains were sequenced from one sample in a study of blood T cell repertoires in COVID-19 (dated by TCRdb to about 2020). The library was prepared using the immunoSEQ multiplex PCR assay. TCRdb retrieved this table from immuneACCESS and kept in-frame rearrangements only. Not all clones are present; in checked studies, unresolved V genes account for under half, and no reason is known for the remainder. The table for this sample lists around 69,000 clones; roughly 79% of them were counted only once. Of the sample, 20% to 25% is held by the ten largest clones. The sample comprised peripheral blood. These receptors were taken from a woman in her seventies with acute or convalescent COVID-19.

This chain connects TRBV10-2 to TRBJ2-5, with 11 bases identical to TRBD2. This CDR3 is 13 amino acids long. The germline V gene has CDR1 WSHSY and CDR2 SAAADI. The junction had 2 bases not matched to a gene; V was cut back by 8 bases and J by 3 bases. The CDR3 coding sequence is TGCGCCAGCGGGACTAGCGGAAAAGAGACCCAGTACTTC. Residues: CASGTSGKETQYF.

The chain couples TRBV7-2 to TRBJ1-1; a possible D gene is TRBD1 (5 bases). Germline CDR1 SGHTA, CDR2 FQGNSA. The CDR3 extends over 14 amino acids. Trimming stripped 3 bases from V and 1 base from J, with 9 bases between. CDR3 loop: CASSFWGGNTEAFF. The CDR3 DNA is TGTGCCAGCAGCTTTTGGGGCGGGAACACTGAAGCTTTCTTT.

V gene TRBV7-9 combines with J gene TRBJ1-3; a possible D gene is TRBD1 (6 bases). The CDR3 runs 15 residues. The V gene lost 5 bases and the J gene lost 0 bases, with 11 bases spanning the gap. Germline V CDR1 and CDR2: SEHNR, FQNEAQ (reference sequence). CDR3: CASSPWTASGNTIYF. The CDR3 DNA reads TGTGCCAGCAGCCCGTGGACAGCCTCTGGAAACACCATATATTTT.

The chain links TRBV19 to TRBJ1-6; no definite D call. The CDR3 has 15 residues. The V end was cut by 3 bases, the J end by 8 bases, with 14 bases between. In germline, CDR1 is LNHDA, CDR2 SQIVND (reference sequence). CDR3 amino acids: CASSIFGGSDSPLHF. The CDR3 coding sequence is TGTGCCAGTAGTATTTTCGGAGGGTCTGATTCACCCCTCCACTTT.

The table lists this clone with a few counts. CDR3 coding DNA: TGCGCCAGCAGCTTGGATGGAAGGAGGAACACTGAAGCTTTCTTT. It encodes CASSLDGRRNTEAFF. The rearrangement uses TRBV5-1 and TRBJ1-1; D uncertain. Trimming took 0 bases from V and 1 from J, leaving 10 bases between them. The CDR3 contains 15 residues. Germline-derived CDR1 and CDR2 are SGHRS and YFSETQ.

The V call is TRBV19, the J call TRBJ2-2; possibly TRBD2 for D (5 bases). This CDR3 comprises 13 residues. With 7 bases removed from V and 4 bases from J, the gap between germline ends came to 10 bases. From germline, CDR1 is LNHDA and CDR2 SQIVND (reference sequence). The chain's CDR3 is CASNVAGTGELFF. The CDR3 nucleotides are TGTGCCAGTAACGTGGCGGGCACCGGGGAGCTGTTTTTT.

CDR3 region: CASSLGPGEETQYF. In DNA, the CDR3 is TGTGCCAGCAGTTTAGGCCCTGGGGAGGAGACCCAGTACTTC. This chain connects TRBV28 to TRBJ2-5, with D possibly TRBD2 on 5 matching bases. The CDR3 covers 14 residues. The V end lost 2 bases, the J end lost 5 bases, and 12 bases lay between the germline ends. CDR1 and CDR2 (germline): MDHEN, SYDVKM.

This clone came up once. CDR3 residues: CASSPRDRGRRNYGYTF. The CDR3 DNA reads TGTGCCAGCAGCCCGCGGGACAGGGGACGGAGAAACTATGGCTACACCTTC. The rearrangement links TRBV7-9 to TRBJ1-2; 10 positions match TRBD1. Germline CDR1 reads SEHNR; CDR2 reads FQNEAQ (reference sequence). Trimming took 5 bases from V and 2 from J; bases not matched to a gene: 11. This CDR3 comprises 17 residues.

This chain uses TRBV28 with TRBJ1-4, with 7 bases aligning to TRBD1. The CDR3 totals 15 residues. V was pared by 4 bases and J by 7 bases, with 9 bases of the junction left unmatched. CDR1 and CDR2 (germline): MDHEN, SYDVKM. The CDR3 protein is CASSSTGEGSEKLFF. The CDR3 DNA reads as TGTGCCAGCAGTTCAACAGGGGAAGGGAGTGAAAAACTGTTTTTT.

This clone is medium-sized by share. The chain is built from TRBV6-1 and TRBJ2-7; perhaps TRBD2 as D (7 bases). The CDR3 has 15 residues. With 3 bases removed from V and 2 bases from J, the gap between germline ends came to 14 bases. CDR1 and CDR2 from the germline V gene are MNHNS and SASEGT. CDR3 bases: TGTGCCAGCAGTGAGGGGGGGGCGGGAGCCTACGAGCAGTACTTC. It specifies CASSEGGAGAYEQYF.

The sample holds one count of this clone. The CDR3 bases are TGTGCCAGCAGGGCTATGCAGGGGGATGGCACTGAAGCTTTCTTT. This gives the protein CASRAMQGDGTEAFF. The rearrangement joins TRBV2 to TRBJ1-1; 7 bases align to TRBD1. Germline V gene lookup returns CDR1 SNHLY and CDR2 FYNNEI. The CDR3 runs 15 residues. J was trimmed by 4 bases and V by 6 bases; bases with no gene match: 11.

The rearrangement uses TRBV19 and TRBJ2-3; tentatively, D is TRBD2 (6 bases). Trimming took off 5 bases at V and 6 bases at J, with 15 bases between the two ends. The CDR3 is 14 residues long. Looked up from germline, CDR1 is LNHDA and CDR2 is SQIVND (reference sequence). The CDR3 bases are TGTGCCAGTAGTCTCCAGACTGGGACTGATACGCAGTATTTT. Translation gives CASSLQTGTDTQYF.

This rearrangement joins TRBV28 to TRBJ2-5, with unresolved D. CDR1 MDHEN and CDR2 SYDVKM come from the germline V gene. The germline V and J ends were trimmed by 5 bases and 3 bases, with 19 bases remaining between them. The CDR3 contains 16 residues. The CDR3 loop reads CASSQPRRIRKETQYF. The CDR3 nucleotides are TGTGCCAGCAGTCAGCCTAGGCGGATTAGAAAAGAGACCCAGTACTTC.

The J gene is TRBJ1-4, the V gene TRBV29-1, with a weak D call TRBD1 (5 bases). The germline gives CDR1 SQVTM, CDR2 ANQGSEA. This CDR3 spans 14 amino acids. The V and J ends lost 3 bases and 0 bases respectively, with 8 bases between them. The CDR3 DNA sequence: TGCAGCGTTGACTCGGGGGCAACTAATGAAAAACTGTTTTTT. It codes for CSVDSGATNEKLFF. Variable domain in full (rest from reference TRBV29-1 and TRBJ1-4): SAVISQKPSRDICQRGTSLTIQCQVDSQVTMMFWYRQQPGQSLTLIATANQGSEATYESGFVIDKFPISRPNLTFSTLTVSNMSPEDSSIYLCSVDSGATNEKLFFGSGTQLSVL.

The gene calls are TRBV27 and TRBJ2-3; 8 bases line up with TRBD2. V lost 6 bases, J lost 0 bases, and 5 bases stayed unmatched. The CDR3 sequence is 15 residues long. Germline V gives CDR1 MNHEY, CDR2 SMNVEV (reference sequence). The DNA for the CDR3 is TGTGCCAGCAGCCCAGGACTAGCTAGCACAGATACGCAGTATTTT. Protein product: CASSPGLASTDTQYF.

This clone has only a few counts. V gene TRBV7-8 combines with J gene TRBJ2-3; 11 nucleotides match TRBD2. This CDR3 spans 16 amino acids. Germline CDR1 is SGHVS and CDR2 is FQNEAQ. V gave up 2 bases and J gave up 4 bases; unmatched junction bases: 5. The DNA for the CDR3 is TGTGCCAGCAGCTTAACTAGCGGGAGAATCGCAGATACGCAGTATTTT. Encoded protein: CASSLTSGRIADTQYF.

The CDR3, as DNA: TGTGCCAGCAGCTACATACAGAACTCTGGAAACACCATATATTTT. Its protein product is CASSYIQNSGNTIYF. J is TRBJ1-3 and V is TRBV7-2; no firm D call. CDR1 SGHTA and CDR2 FQGNSA come from the germline V gene. There are 15 residues in the CDR3. Trimming removed 4 bases at V and 0 bases at J, with 10 bases between.

This chain joins TRBV7-6 and TRBJ2-2, with 10 bases fitting TRBD2. The CDR3 consists of 16 residues. Trimming removed 4 bases from V and 2 bases from J; junction bases left unmatched: 4. Germline V lookup: CDR1 SGHVS, CDR2 FNYEAQ. This CDR3 reads CASSYGLADNTGELFF. The CDR3 nucleotides read TGTGCCAGCAGCTATGGACTAGCGGATAACACCGGGGAGCTGTTTTTT.

This chain links TRBV11-3 with TRBJ2-7; tentatively, D is TRBD2 (5 bases). The CDR3 sequence is 17 residues long. With 1 base removed from V and 0 bases from J, the gap between germline ends came to 16 bases. Looked up from germline, CDR1 is SGHNT and CDR2 is YENEEA. The CDR3 loop is CASSLGGGLMSSYEQYF. The DNA for the CDR3 is TGTGCCAGCAGCTTAGGCGGAGGACTCATGAGCTCCTACGAGCAGTACTTC.

The chain has TRBV6-2 or TRBV6-3 and TRBJ1-2; D might be TRBD1 (5 bases). The V gene lost 2 bases and the J gene lost 2 bases, with 15 bases spanning the gap. Germline V gives CDR1 MNHEY, CDR2 SVGEGT. This CDR3 region has 16 residues. CDR3 in DNA: TGTGCCAGCAGTTACGTGTTCGGGGGTTTCAACTATGGCTACACCTTC. Its protein is CASSYVFGGFNYGYTF.

This rearrangement joins TRBV12-3 or TRBV12-4 to TRBJ2-7; unclear D gene. The CDR3 spans 13 residues. The V end was cut by 3 bases, the J end by 1 base, with 7 bases between. CDR3 region: CASSLGPSYEQYF. Here the CDR3 DNA reads TGTGCCAGCAGTTTGGGCCCTTCCTACGAGCAGTACTTC.

This chain uses TRBV6-5 with TRBJ1-1; 7 bases map to TRBD1. This CDR3 is built from 13 residues. CDR1 MNHEY and CDR2 SVGAGI come from the germline V gene. V lost 6 bases and J lost 5; bases outside the gene matches: 6. CDR3 in DNA: TGTGCCAGCAGCAGGGGGTATAGTACTGAAGCTTTCTTT. Translation gives CASSRGYSTEAFF.

This sequence joins TRBV18 and TRBJ1-2; a weak D match, TRBD1 (6 bases). This CDR3 has 14 amino acids. The V and J ends lost 2 bases and 5 bases respectively, with 12 bases between them. The germline gives CDR1 KGHSH, CDR2 LQKENI. For the CDR3, the DNA is TGTGCCAGCTCACCAGCGGCGGACAGTTATGGCTACACCTTC. This codes for CASSPAADSYGYTF.

The gene calls are TRBV5-4 and TRBJ2-5; D is unclear. CDR1 is SGHNT and CDR2 is YYREEE in the germline V gene (reference sequence). V was shortened by 0 bases and J by 4 bases, with 10 bases between the two germline ends. This CDR3 comprises 14 residues. The CDR3 is CASSLGAPPETQYF. CDR3 nucleotides: TGTGCCAGCAGCTTGGGGGCACCCCCAGAGACCCAGTACTTC.